The 5 T cell receptor beta chains reported below all come from one sample, sequenced in a study of beta chain features in type 1 diabetes. Study outcomes and limitations: Type 1 diabetes patients had TCRB CDR3s that were shorter (moderately but significantly so) in all four CD4+ subsets.

Investigators reverse transcribed all isolated RNA, so they sequenced expressed TCRB transcripts. Generated by immunoSEQ multiplex PCR, the TCRdb table keeps only in-frame clones and is missing some. Counted here are roughly 240,000 clones, about 23% occurring once; the ten biggest clones make up over 0.01%. These receptors' targets are unknown. The sequencing input was naive CD4+ T cells from blood. These receptors were taken from a woman aged 25 to 39 with type 1 diabetes.

This clone has more than one count but fewer than ten. The V and J genes are TRBV4-1 and TRBJ2-3; 10 positions agree with TRBD2. The CDR3 sequence is 15 residues long. The germline gives CDR1 MGHRA, CDR2 YSYEKL. J was trimmed by 3 bases and V by 2 bases; bases with no gene match: 2. The CDR3 sequence is CASSQRGLATDTQYF. The CDR3 DNA sequence: TGCGCCAGCAGCCAAAGGGGACTAGCGACAGATACGCAGTATTTT.

This chain joins TRBV4-1 and TRBJ2-1, with TRBD2 matching 12 bases. Losses at the gene ends were 4 bases for V and 1 base for J; bases not matched to a gene: 11. The CDR3 consists of 19 residues. CDR1 is MGHRA and CDR2 is YSYEKL in the germline V gene. The CDR3 DNA reads as TGCGCCAGCAGCCTTTTCGGACTAGCGGGAAGGTCGTCCTACAATGAGCAGTTCTTC. Its translation: CASSLFGLAGRSSYNEQFF.

The chain uses TRBV5-1 and TRBJ2-7; TRBD2 agrees at 7 bases. The J segment lost 5 bases and the V segment lost 1 base, leaving 6 bases of the junction unmatched. The CDR3 is 14 residues long. CDR1 and CDR2 (germline): SGHRS, YFSETQ. CDR3 region: CASSLRGEWDEQYF. The CDR3 DNA reads as TGCGCCAGCAGCTTGCGGGGGGAATGGGACGAGCAGTACTTC.

This clone appeared a few times. CDR3 protein: CASTFRGGGLGGANVLTF. DNA for the CDR3: TGTGCCAGTACCTTTCGGGGCGGGGGGCTCGGCGGGGCCAACGTCCTGACTTTC. The rearrangement links TRBV19 to TRBJ2-6, with 8 bases identical to TRBD2. This CDR3 spans 18 amino acids. V shed 7 bases and J 4 bases; nucleotides not matched to a gene: 15. CDR1 and CDR2 from the germline V gene are LNHDA and SQIVND (reference sequence).

The genes are TRBV30 and TRBJ1-1; no clear D gene. Looked up from germline, CDR1 is GTSNPN and CDR2 is SVGIG (reference sequence). V was shortened by 0 bases and J by 11 bases, with 13 bases between the two germline ends. There are 12 residues in the CDR3. The CDR3 nucleotides are TGTGCCTGGAGTGTGGTAGCGGGCTCGGCTTTCTTT. The encoded protein is CAWSVVAGSAFF.